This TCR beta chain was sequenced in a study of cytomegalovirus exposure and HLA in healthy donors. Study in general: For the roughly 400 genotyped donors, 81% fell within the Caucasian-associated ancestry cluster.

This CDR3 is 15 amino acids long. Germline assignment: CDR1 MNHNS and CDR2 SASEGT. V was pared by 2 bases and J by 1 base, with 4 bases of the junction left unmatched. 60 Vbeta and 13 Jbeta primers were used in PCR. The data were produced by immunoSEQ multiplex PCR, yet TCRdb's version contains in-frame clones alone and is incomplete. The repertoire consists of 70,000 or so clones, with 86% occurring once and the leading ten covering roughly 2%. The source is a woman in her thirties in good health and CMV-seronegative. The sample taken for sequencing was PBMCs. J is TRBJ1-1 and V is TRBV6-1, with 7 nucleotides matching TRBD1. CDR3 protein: CASSEPYRGNTEAFF. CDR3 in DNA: TGTGCCAGCAGTGAACCCTACAGGGGGAACACTGAAGCTTTCTTT.